The entry below describes one TCR beta chain. What it binds is not known. This specimen belongs to a study of T cells in Graves' hyperthyroidism and ophthalmopathy. Study outcomes and limitations: Most thyroid clonotypes expanded above 0.001 appeared in blood too.

This CDR3 comprises 15 residues. The junction had 10 bases not matched to a gene; V was cut back by 5 bases and J by 7 bases. CDR1 is LNHDA, CDR2 SQIVND, per germline (reference sequence). RNA transcripts provided the source from which TCR beta CDR3 regions were amplified. TCR CDR3 regions were first amplified by RT-PCR with HTBI primers. TCRdb used MiXCR to reprocess the multiplex PCR reads, holding one entry per CDR3 protein. The sample shows about 640,000 distinct CDR3 sequences, less than 25% of them seen only once. Active moderate-to-severe ophthalmopathy, Clinical Activity Score at least 3, NOSPECS at least 4, under 3 months' duration. Orbital computed tomography and thyroid ultrasound, together with serum TRAb and thyroxine and clinical symptoms, were used for diagnoses.

The V and J genes are TRBV19 and TRBJ1-2, with TRBD1 matching over 10 bases. The sample was blood. The clonotype comes from a man in his thirties or forties with Graves' ophthalmopathy. CDR3 nucleotides: TGTGCCAGTAGTCCGGGACAGGGGTCCTATTTTGGCTACACCTTC. This codes for CASSPGQGSYFGYTF.